This is a list of T cell receptor beta chains from one sample in a study of T cells in Graves' hyperthyroidism and ophthalmopathy. Each CDR3 protein gets one entry after TCRdb re-called the multiplex PCR reads with MiXCR. The table records 500,000 to 600,000 distinct CDR3 sequences, about 43% of them present only once. The sequenced sample consisted of peripheral blood or thyroid tissue (not recorded which). The receptors come from an adult woman with Graves' disease, either hyperthyroidism or ophthalmopathy (not recorded which). Each CDR3 is given with its conserved first and last residue. The D gene is left open where the match is weak. Expanded clones get a size class; other rows say once, few or many, or leave the size out.

size: .; V: TRBV28; D: TRBD2; J: TRBJ2-7; DNA: TGTGCCAGCAGTTTCCTAGCGGGAGGACTGATAGAGCAGTACTTC; CDR3: CASSFLAGGLIEQYF
size: .; V: TRBV28; D: .; J: TRBJ1-5; DNA: TGTGCCAGCAGCGCCCGACAGTATAGCAATCAGCCCCAGCATTTT; CDR3: CASSARQYSNQPQHF
size: many; V: TRBV6-6; D: .; J: TRBJ1-6; DNA: TGTGCCAGCCACCCACAGGGTGATTCACCCCTCCACTTT; CDR3: CASHPQGDSPLHF
size: many; V: TRBV7-8; D: TRBD2; J: TRBJ2-5; DNA: TGTGCCAGCAGCAAAATTACTGCGGGAGAGCGAGAGACCCAGTACTTC; CDR3: CASSKITAGERETQYF
size: .; V: TRBV15; D: TRBD2; J: TRBJ2-5; DNA: TGTGCCACCAGCAGACATCACGCGGGGAGGGAGGCGGAGACCCAGTACTTC; CDR3: CATSRHHAGREAETQYF
size: many; V: TRBV27; D: .; J: TRBJ1-2; DNA: TGTGCCAGCAGTTTATCTCGGGGCACCTATGGCTACACCTTC; CDR3: CASSLSRGTYGYTF
size: .; V: TRBV29-1; D: TRBD1; J: TRBJ1-2; DNA: TGCAGCGTTCAGGGGGCTGGGGGCTACACCTTC; CDR3: CSVQGAGGYTF
size: many; V: TRBV11-2; D: TRBD2; J: TRBJ2-7; DNA: TGTGCCAGCAGCTTACTCAAGCGGGGGATCTGGGACGAGCAGTACTTC; CDR3: CASSLLKRGIWDEQYF
size: few; V: TRBV7-2; D: .; J: TRBJ1-2; DNA: TGTGCCAGCAGCTTCGCAGGGTTGATCTATGGCTACACCTTC; CDR3: CASSFAGLIYGYTF
size: .; V: TRBV9; D: .; J: TRBJ1-2; DNA: TGTGCCAGCAGCGTAGGGTCAGGGACGAGCATGTATGGCTACACCTTC; CDR3: CASSVGSGTSMYGYTF
size: .; V: TRBV20-1; D: .; J: TRBJ2-7; DNA: TGCAGTGCGACCACAGGGCAGGAGCAGTACTTC; CDR3: CSATTGQEQYF
size: many; V: TRBV6-1; D: .; J: TRBJ1-2; DNA: TGTGCCAGCACCCCCGGCAGCTATGGCTACACCTTC; CDR3: CASTPGSYGYTF
size: .; V: TRBV29-1; D: .; J: TRBJ2-7; DNA: TGCAGCGTTGAAGATAATTGGGCGGCTAGCGAGCAGTACTTC; CDR3: CSVEDNWAASEQYF
size: .; V: TRBV29-1; D: TRBD1; J: TRBJ2-7; DNA: TGCAGCATAACCGGGACAGGGATCTCCTACGAGCAGTACTTC; CDR3: CSITGTGISYEQYF
size: many; V: TRBV7-9; D: .; J: TRBJ1-1; DNA: TGTGCCACTTGGACAGCCACCTTGGAATCCATGAACACTGAAGCTTTCTTT; CDR3: CATWTATLESMNTEAFF
size: once; V: TRBV10-3; D: .; J: TRBJ1-5; DNA: TGTGCCATCTCCAGGGACCTTAGCAATCAGCCCCAGCATTTT; CDR3: CAISRDLSNQPQHF